What follows describes a single TCR beta chain. This entry is derived from a study of CD8 T cells in ankylosing spondylitis. TCRdb processed the 5' RACE reads anew with MiXCR; each CDR3 protein has one entry. The sample shows under 300,000 distinct CDR3 sequences, about 11% of them seen only once. The CDR3 extends over 15 amino acids. Germline V CDR1 and CDR2: SGHAT, FQNNGV. Trimming took 5 bases from V and 4 from J; bases not matched to a gene: 5. Source material: blood, either unsorted or a sorted T cell fraction (not recorded which). The gene calls are TRBV11-2 and TRBJ2-3; 11 bases agree with TRBD2. The origin of this receptor is a male donor with ankylosing spondylitis or in good health (not recorded which). The CDR3 is CASSRGTSGADTQYF. In DNA, the CDR3 is TGTGCCAGCAGCCGCGGGACTAGCGGTGCAGATACGCAGTATTTT. The full variable domain, rest sourced from reference TRBV11-2 and TRBJ2-3, is EAGVAQSPRYKIIEKRQSVAFWCNPISGHATLYWYQQILGQGPKLLIQFQNNGVVDDSQLPKDRFSAERLKGVDSTLKIQPAKLEDSAVYLCASSRGTSGADTQYFGPGTRLTVL.